The 21 T cell receptor beta chains reported below all come from one sample, sequenced in a study of blood T cell repertoires in COVID-19. The data were produced by immunoSEQ multiplex PCR, yet TCRdb's version contains in-frame clones alone and is incomplete. The table lists 200,000 to 250,000 clones, 65% to 85% of them singletons. Sequenced: PBMCs or T cells enriched from blood (not recorded which). The receptors here all came from a woman in her thirties or forties who had recovered from COVID-19.

V and J are TRBV5-8 and TRBJ2-5, with TRBD1 matching 11 bases. Germline assignment: CDR1 SGHTS and CDR2 YDEGEE. J lost 4 bases, V lost 4 bases, and 3 bases had no gene match. CDR3 length: 14 residues. The CDR3: CASSPGQGGETQYF. CDR3 nucleotides: TGTGCCAGCAGCCCGGGACAGGGGGGAGAGACCCAGTACTTC.

This chain uses TRBV28 with TRBJ1-2, with 7 bases that match TRBD1. Germline lookup yields CDR1 MDHEN and CDR2 SYDVKM. This CDR3 comprises 14 residues. V was clipped by 5 bases and J by 5 bases; unmatched bases: 8. The CDR3 sequence is CASSQPGQKYGYTF. CDR3 nucleotide sequence: TGTGCCAGCAGTCAACCGGGACAGAAATATGGCTACACCTTC.

The sample holds one count of this clone. The V gene is TRBV6-2 or TRBV6-3, the J gene TRBJ2-1, with D uncertain. The germline V and J ends were trimmed by 2 bases and 10 bases, with 6 bases remaining between them. CDR3 size: 11 residues. Germline V gives CDR1 MNHEY, CDR2 SVGEGT. The CDR3 is CASSYLSEQFF. The DNA for the CDR3 is TGTGCCAGCAGTTACCTCTCCGAGCAGTTCTTC.

The chain carries TRBV10-2 and TRBJ2-3; no reliable D call. Germline V gene sequence: CDR1 WSHSY, CDR2 SAAADI. V gave up 8 bases and J gave up 3 bases, with 12 bases separating them. This CDR3 is 13 amino acids long. The DNA for the CDR3 is TGCGCCAGCGCCGAAGAAGAGACAGATACGCAGTATTTT. As protein: CASAEEETDTQYF.

CDR3 sequence: CASSDGRNNQPQHF. The DNA of the CDR3 is TGTGCCAGCAGCGACGGGAGGAACAATCAGCCCCAGCATTTT. The J gene is TRBJ1-5, the V gene TRBV5-8; D not resolved. CDR3 size: 14 residues. Trimming cost V 4 bases and J 3 bases, with 11 bases left between them. Per germline, CDR1 SGHTS and CDR2 YDEGEE.

A few counts support this clone. The gene calls are TRBV21-1 and TRBJ2-7; TRBD1 is the table's D call and was not checked against the DNA. TRBV21-1 is a pseudogene segment. The CDR3 loop spans 13 amino acids. CDR3 loop: CASSKVQGYEQYF. CDR3 nucleotide sequence: TGTGCCAGCAGCAAAGTACAGGGCTACGAGCAGTACTTC.

This clone occurred a few times. The chain links TRBV19 to TRBJ2-2; tentatively, D is TRBD2 (6 bases). Trimming took 4 bases from V and 7 from J, leaving 10 bases between them. Germline CDR1 is LNHDA and CDR2 is SQIVND (reference sequence). The CDR3 consists of 13 residues. The CDR3 protein is CASSTRGNGELFF. DNA for the CDR3: TGTGCCAGTAGTACCCGGGGGAACGGGGAGCTGTTTTTT.

V is TRBV28 and J is TRBJ1-1; 7 positions match TRBD1. CDR3 size: 13 residues. CDR1 and CDR2 from the germline V gene are MDHEN and SYDVKM. Unmatched junction bases numbered 9, after V lost 6 bases and J lost 8 bases. The CDR3 region has the DNA TGTGCCAGCAGCGGAATGACAGGGTACGAAGCTTTCTTT. Translated, it gives CASSGMTGYEAFF.

CDR3 bases: TGTGCCACCAGTGATTATAAGTTTAGCGGAGGTGAACAAGAGACCCAGTACTTC. This translates into CATSDYKFSGGEQETQYF. This chain links TRBV24-1 with TRBJ2-5; TRBD2 is a possible D gene (6 bases). The ends were cut back, 2 bases at V and 2 bases at J, with 20 bases in the middle. The CDR3 has 18 amino acids. Germline CDR1 is KGHDR and CDR2 is SFDVKD.

CDR3 in amino acids: CASSSRDRASNQPQHF. The CDR3 nucleotides are TGTGCCAGCAGCAGCCGGGACAGGGCAAGCAATCAGCCCCAGCATTTT. This rearrangement joins TRBV6-6 to TRBJ1-5; 9 bases are a match to TRBD1. V was clipped by 6 bases and J by 1 base; unmatched bases: 7. Per germline, CDR1 MNHNY and CDR2 SVGAGI (reference sequence). There are 16 residues in the CDR3.

The chain has TRBV28 and TRBJ2-7; 8 positions match TRBD1. CDR3 size: 16 residues. V shed 5 bases, J shed 0 bases, and the junction held 9 bases outside the gene matches. Germline V lookup: CDR1 MDHEN, CDR2 SYDVKM. The chain's CDR3 is CASSGTRDRSSYEQYF. The CDR3 nucleotides are TGTGCCAGCAGTGGAACTCGGGACAGGAGCTCCTACGAGCAGTACTTC.

A few counts support this clone. The chain recombines TRBV20-1 with TRBJ2-7; D not resolved. V lost 6 bases and J 6 bases, leaving 9 bases between the germline ends. This CDR3 has 10 amino acids. The germline CDR1 and CDR2 sequences are DFQATT and SNEGSKA (reference sequence). For the CDR3, the DNA is TGCAGTGCAGCGTGGAGCGAGCAGTACTTC. This encodes CSAAWSEQYF.

The chain has TRBV4-1 and TRBJ2-7; TRBD2 agrees at 13 bases. The CDR3 runs to 17 residues. The trim removed 5 bases at V and 0 bases at J, leaving 7 bases unmatched. Germline lookup yields CDR1 MGHRA and CDR2 YSYEKL. The CDR3 DNA reads as TGCGCCAGCAGCGAAGGGACTAGCGGGGCCCTCTCCTACGAGCAGTACTTC. Its protein is CASSEGTSGALSYEQYF.

The J gene is TRBJ2-3, the V gene TRBV27, with TRBD2 identical over 7 bases. The CDR3 sequence is 16 residues long. Trimming cost V 4 bases and J 5 bases; bases outside gene matches: 12. From germline, CDR1 is MNHEY and CDR2 SMNVEV (reference sequence). The CDR3 protein is CASSSPLAAGEDTQYF. DNA for the CDR3: TGTGCCAGCAGTTCCCCTCTAGCGGCTGGGGAAGATACGCAGTATTTT.

The chain couples TRBV19 to TRBJ1-1; no firm D call. The CDR3 runs to 14 residues. The germline gives CDR1 LNHDA, CDR2 SQIVND (reference sequence). V was cut by 7 bases and J by 4 bases, with 16 bases left in between. DNA for the CDR3: TGTGCCAGTATTGGCTTCCTGGCGGGCACTGAAGCTTTCTTT. It translates to CASIGFLAGTEAFF.

The chain links TRBV5-1 to TRBJ1-1; no clear D gene. V was clipped by 5 bases and J by 5 bases, with 7 bases between them. CDR1 and CDR2 (germline): SGHRS, YFSETQ. The CDR3 length is 11 residues. The CDR3 spells CASRSGTEAFF. The CDR3 DNA reads as TGCGCCAGCAGATCGGGGACTGAAGCTTTCTTT.

This chain joins TRBV18 and TRBJ1-1; TRBD1 might be the D (5 bases). The CDR3 runs 14 residues. The germline V and J ends were trimmed by 4 bases and 5 bases, with 14 bases remaining between them. From germline, CDR1 is KGHSH and CDR2 LQKENI. This chain's CDR3 is CASSLGRTMTEAFF. CDR3 in DNA: TGTGCCAGCTCACTGGGGCGGACGATGACTGAAGCTTTCTTT. The entire variable domain, with the rest obtained from reference TRBV18 and TRBJ1-1, is as follows: NAGVMQNPRHLVRRRGQEARLRCSPMKGHSHVYWYRQLPEEGLKFMVYLQKENIIDESGMPKERFSAEFPKEGPSILRIQQVVRGDSAAYFCASSLGRTMTEAFFGQGTRLTVV.

The V gene is TRBV30, the J gene TRBJ1-4; D is possibly TRBD1 (5 bases). The V end was cut by 6 bases, the J end by 4 bases, with 9 bases between. This CDR3 spans 12 amino acids. Germline lookup yields CDR1 GTSNPN and CDR2 SVGIG (reference sequence). CDR3 nucleotides: TGTGCCTGCGACAGAGATAATGAAAAACTGTTTTTT. It encodes CACDRDNEKLFF.

The chain joins TRBV5-4 to TRBJ2-7; 9 positions match TRBD1. Germline V gives CDR1 SGHNT, CDR2 YYREEE (reference sequence). Germline trimming cut 4 bases from V and 0 bases from J; bases unmatched to any gene: 2. The CDR3 spans 14 residues. The DNA of the CDR3 is TGTGCCAGCAGCGGGGGACAGGGCTCCTACGAGCAGTACTTC. The encoded protein is CASSGGQGSYEQYF.

The chain couples TRBV4-3 to TRBJ1-2, with D tentatively TRBD1 (6 bases). The CDR3 has 13 residues. From germline, CDR1 is LGHNA and CDR2 YSLEER. The V end was cut by 1 base, the J end by 11 bases, with 14 bases between. The CDR3 protein is CASSQGLQGEYTF. Here the CDR3 DNA reads TGCGCCAGCAGCCAAGGGCTACAGGGAGAGTACACCTTC.

The chain uses TRBV27 and TRBJ1-1; a weak D match, TRBD1 (6 bases). The germline V gene has CDR1 MNHEY and CDR2 SMNVEV (reference sequence). Trimming cost V 3 bases and J 8 bases, with 13 bases left between them. The CDR3 is made up of 13 amino acids. CDR3 loop: CASSLRQAVEAFF. In nucleotides, the CDR3 is TGTGCCAGCAGTTTGAGACAGGCGGTGGAAGCTTTCTTT.